These 22 T cell receptor beta chains share one sample of origin, sequenced in a study of CXCR3-negative and CXCR3-positive naive CD8 T cells. UMI-tagged TRB cDNA libraries were built via 5' RACE. TCRdb re-called the 5' RACE reads; one entry per CDR3 protein, DNA not given. The ten most abundant clones cover approximately 0.51% of a sample with over 100,000 distinct CDR3 sequences. Sequencing was done on a sample of naive CXCR3- CD8+ T cells from blood. The subset: CD45RO-CCR7+CD27+CD95- naive CD8+ T cells lacking CXCR3 (TNR3-). The receptors were gathered from a human donor in good health. Some clones in this sample may be carry-over from other donors' samples.

The chain recombines TRBV29-1 with TRBJ2-7; with no DNA, the TCRdb D assignment of TRBD1 cannot be verified. Germline V gene lookup returns CDR1 SQVTM and CDR2 ANQGSEA. This CDR3 spans 13 amino acids. This CDR3 reads CSVRTVSSYEQYF.

CDR3 in amino acids: CASSEGLFRTDTQYF. The chain joins TRBV7-3 to TRBJ2-3; absent DNA, TCRdb's TRBD2 call cannot be checked. The CDR3 is 15 amino acids. Germline V gene data show CDR1 as SGHTA and CDR2 as FQGTGA.

This chain links TRBV7-9 with TRBJ2-5. This CDR3 is built from 11 residues. The V gene's germline CDR1 is SEHNR and CDR2 FQNEAQ (reference sequence). The CDR3 sequence: CASSLAETQYF.

V usage is TRBV21-1 and J usage is TRBJ2-1; TCRdb proposes TRBD1, but this gene call is untestable without DNA. TRBV21-1 is designated a pseudogene. There are 12 residues in the CDR3. The CDR3 protein is CASTPNYNEQFF.

The chain has TRBV20-1 and TRBJ2-1; as DNA is missing, the TRBD2 call by TCRdb cannot be tested. Germline CDR1 reads DFQATT; CDR2 reads SNEGSKA (reference sequence). This CDR3 contains 13 residues. The CDR3 spells CSEVQRDYNEQFF.

V is TRBV12-3 or TRBV12-4 and J is TRBJ2-3; TCRdb selects TRBD1, and the lack of DNA leaves this call unchecked. This CDR3 spans 15 amino acids. The chain's CDR3 is CASSRDRGGTDTQYF.

V usage is TRBV11-2 and J usage is TRBJ2-7; TCRdb's D gene call, TRBD2, goes unchecked for lack of DNA. CDR3 length: 16 amino acids. CDR1 SGHAT and CDR2 FQNNGV come from the germline V gene. CDR3 region: CASSLTSGGVVEGQYF.

The V call is TRBV4-1, the J call TRBJ1-2. The CDR3 is 15 amino acids. Germline-derived CDR1 and CDR2 are MGHRA and YSYEKL. CDR3 in amino acids: CASSRGQEGNYGYTF.

The chain employs TRBV29-1 and TRBJ2-3; TCRdb outputs TRBD2, but without DNA this stays unchecked. In germline, CDR1 is SQVTM, CDR2 ANQGSEA. There are 16 residues in the CDR3. The CDR3: CSVGTSGRAPTDTQYF.

The chain links TRBV4-1 to TRBJ2-7; the TCRdb D gene call, TRBD1, has no DNA to confirm it. The CDR3 contains 14 residues. The V gene's germline CDR1 is MGHRA and CDR2 YSYEKL. CDR3 amino acids: CASSPTGSSYEQYF.

The rearrangement joins TRBV7-3 to TRBJ2-1; TCRdb lists TRBD1, though no DNA is available to test this call. There are 13 residues in the CDR3. From germline, CDR1 is SGHTA and CDR2 FQGTGA. The CDR3 loop is CASSPTGDHEQFF.

The rearrangement joins TRBV12-3 or TRBV12-4 to TRBJ2-7; TCRdb gives TRBD1 as the D gene, but with no DNA this cannot be confirmed. The CDR3 spans 13 residues. The chain's CDR3 is CASSLVQGAEQYF.

This chain uses TRBV10-3 with TRBJ2-1. Per germline, CDR1 ENHRY and CDR2 SYGVKD. The CDR3 extends over 12 amino acids. The CDR3 reads CAISVFGDEQFF.

The chain is built from TRBV12-3 or TRBV12-4 and TRBJ1-1. The CDR3 has 14 amino acids. The CDR3 protein is CASSSRVKNTEAFF.

The chain joins TRBV28 to TRBJ2-3; absent DNA, TCRdb's TRBD1 call cannot be checked. From germline, CDR1 is MDHEN and CDR2 SYDVKM. The CDR3 is 15 residues long. CDR3: CASSPPGTSTDTQYF.

V is TRBV11-3 and J is TRBJ1-2. Germline CDR1 SGHNT, CDR2 YENEEA. The CDR3 extends over 12 amino acids. CDR3 sequence: CASSRGGYGYTF.

The chain is built from TRBV29-1 and TRBJ2-7; TCRdb calls TRBD2, which cannot be checked without DNA. Germline CDR1 is SQVTM and CDR2 is ANQGSEA. This CDR3 is built from 13 residues. The chain's CDR3 is CSVTRSLSYEQYF.

The genes are TRBV20-1 and TRBJ2-2; TCRdb's D call of TRBD1 is untestable without DNA. CDR1 and CDR2 (germline): DFQATT, SNEGSKA (reference sequence). The CDR3 is made up of 14 amino acids. CDR3 sequence: CSARDQWGPGELFF.

The rearrangement joins TRBV13 to TRBJ2-2; TCRdb's D gene call, TRBD1, goes unchecked for lack of DNA. The CDR3 is 16 amino acids. Per the germline V gene, CDR1 is PRHDT and CDR2 is FYEKMQ (reference sequence). The CDR3 reads CASSPPGTGTSGELFF.

This chain connects TRBV29-1 to TRBJ1-2; TCRdb's D gene call, TRBD1, goes unchecked for lack of DNA. Germline V gene sequence: CDR1 SQVTM, CDR2 ANQGSEA. The CDR3 consists of 17 residues. The CDR3 region is CSVEDRTGGISRYGYTF.

This chain uses TRBV13 with TRBJ2-5; the D gene TCRdb calls, TRBD1, cannot be checked with no DNA. The V gene's germline CDR1 is PRHDT and CDR2 FYEKMQ (reference sequence). This CDR3 has 14 residues. The CDR3 here is CASSPRTEEETQYF.

The V call is TRBV4-2, the J call TRBJ1-6; TCRdb indicates TRBD1, and absent DNA this call remains unverified. Germline CDR1 reads LGHNA; CDR2 reads YNFKEQ. CDR3 length: 16 amino acids. The CDR3 spells CASSQESGTDFSPLHF.